This TCR beta chain is from a study of T-cell reconstitution after alpha-beta-depleted transplantation in children (dated by TCRdb to the mid-2010s). About the study as a whole: Using TCR repertoire profiling, the study quantitatively followed how T-cell immune reconstitution unfolded in children after TCRalphabeta/CD19-depleted allogeneic hematopoietic cell transplantation.

Taken with the paper, the label for treatment or condition translates to: allogeneic hematopoietic cell transplantation with graft depleted of TCRalphabeta T cells and CD19 B cells. TCRalphabeta/CD19-depleted allogeneic hematopoietic cell grafts were given to the transplant recipients, all of whom were children. Library preparation used PCR. The instrument given in TCRdb is Illumina HiSeq 2500. TCR library preparation used molecular barcoding, with unique molecular identifiers applied to normalize quantification of the TCRbeta repertoire. TCRdb's own reprocessing of the public reads used fastp at Q25 and MiXCR and kept productive beta chains. Merged by CDR3 protein, the rows form single entries marked with the most common genes and DNA. For this sample the table gives 580,000 or so distinct CDR3 sequences, of which roughly 23% were detected only once. The ten most abundant clones make up roughly 14% of the sample.

This clonotype came up many times. It lacks a known antigen. Per-base qualities were not stored, and no clone one base away is much larger. After removal of 1 base from V and 1 base from J, the junction retains 4 bases not matched to a gene. CDR3 length: 14 amino acids, cysteine to valine. Only CDR3 DNA remains: 42 bases, in frame from the first base. CDR1 and CDR2 (DFQATT, SNEGSKA) derive from the germline V gene (reference sequence). The full study reports these points: Hyperexpanded clone frequencies declined over subsequent months; after one year, T-cell counts and TCRbeta diversity were mostly attributed to newly produced T cells. In some patients, high TCRbeta diversity at day 60 was attributed to recipient T cells and intrathymic progenitors that had survived conditioning. Apparently early alphabetaT-cell count recovery about two months after transplant reportedly relied on only several hundred rapidly expanded clones derived from non-depleted graft cells.

Source: PBMCs, mostly from graft donor cells, taken 360 days after TCRalphabeta/CD19-depleted stem cell transplant. This TCR came from a boy under three years old who had a stem cell transplant for acute myeloid leukemia, so the T cells may come from the graft donor. The receptor chain draws on TRBV20-1 and TRBJ2-7; 7 nucleotides in the junction match TRBD1. DNA sequence: TGCAGTGCTAGAGCCGAGGGGGCTTCCTACGAGCAGTACGTC. Its protein is CSARAEGASYEQYV.